Listed below are T cell receptor beta chains from one sample, sequenced in a study of blood T cell repertoires in COVID-19. The method was immunoSEQ multiplex PCR; TCRdb's version includes in-frame clones alone and lacks a portion of them. Of about 420,000 clones detected, roughly 89% appear once; the ten largest clones hold less than 0.95%. What was sequenced was peripheral blood. The receptors stem from a man aged 18 to 29 with COVID-19, enrolled during active disease. The CDR3 runs from the conserved cysteine through the conserved F or W. Fields, in order: CDR3 protein, CDR3 DNA, V gene, D gene, clone size, J gene. D genes are given only for firm matches. Clone size is not always given. Where it is, it says once, few, many or a class for expanded clones.

CDR3: CASSGPGQGPYEQYF
DNA: TGTGCCAGCAGCGGTCCGGGACAGGGCCCGTACGAGCAGTACTTC
V: TRBV3-1/TRBV3-2
D: TRBD1
size: once
J: TRBJ2-7

CDR3: CASSPGAGKRDSPLHF
DNA: TGTGCCAGCTCACCAGGGGCAGGAAAACGAGATTCACCCCTCCACTTT
V: TRBV18
D: NA
size: NA
J: TRBJ1-6

CDR3: CASSKRGSTGTTGNTIYF
DNA: TGTGCCAGCAGTAAACGAGGCTCGACAGGGACGACTGGAAACACCATATATTTT
V: TRBV27
D: TRBD1
size: NA
J: TRBJ1-3

CDR3: CASSFTGTGVNNEQFF
DNA: TGTGCCAGCAGCTTCACCGGGACAGGGGTTAACAATGAGCAGTTCTTC
V: TRBV7-9
D: TRBD1
size: NA
J: TRBJ2-1

CDR3: CATSRDLDSGVYEQYF
DNA: TGTGCCACCAGCAGAGATCTCGACTCGGGGGTGTACGAGCAGTACTTC
V: TRBV15
D: NA
size: NA
J: TRBJ2-7

CDR3: CASIGRGNSPLHF
DNA: TGTGCCAGCATCGGCAGGGGTAATTCACCCCTCCACTTT
V: TRBV25-1
D: NA
size: NA
J: TRBJ1-6

CDR3: CASSSGTGDPNEKLFF
DNA: TGTGCCAGCAGTTCCGGGACAGGGGATCCTAATGAAAAACTGTTTTTT
V: TRBV27
D: TRBD1
size: NA
J: TRBJ1-4

CDR3: CASSFGGEKLFF
DNA: TGTGCCAGCTCATTTGGGGGCGAAAAACTGTTTTTT
V: TRBV2
D: NA
size: once
J: TRBJ1-4

CDR3: CASSPQGREDTEAFF
DNA: TGTGCCAGCAGCCCGCAGGGGAGGGAGGACACTGAAGCTTTCTTT
V: TRBV11-2
D: NA
size: NA
J: TRBJ1-1

CDR3: CATSTYQGADYTF
DNA: TGTGCCACCAGCACATACCAGGGGGCTGACTACACCTTC
V: TRBV15
D: TRBD1
size: NA
J: TRBJ1-2

CDR3: CASSLREAGKNIQYF
DNA: TGCGCCAGCAGCCTCCGAGAGGCGGGCAAAAACATTCAGTACTTC
V: TRBV4-1
D: NA
size: NA
J: TRBJ2-4